These 30 T cell receptor beta chains were all obtained from the same sample, sequenced in a study of identical twins. TCRdb redid the calling of the 5' RACE reads with MiXCR, one entry per CDR3 protein. The table shows fewer than 250,000 distinct CDR3 sequences, with approximately 15% occurring only once. The sample also formed part of further work on T cells expressing NK-cell markers.

The material sequenced was CD8+ T cells sorted from blood. These receptor sequences come from a woman aged 18-29 years in good health.

This clonotype appeared a single time. The chain employs TRBV25-1 and TRBJ2-1, with 7 bases lining up with TRBD2. Germline assignment: CDR1 MGHDK and CDR2 SYGVNS. V was clipped by 3 bases and J by 15 bases; unmatched bases: 8. The CDR3 contains 12 residues. The CDR3 region is CASSEPSGVGFF. The CDR3 bases are TGTGCCAGCAGTGAGCCCAGCGGGGTGGGGTTCTTC.

This chain connects TRBV7-9 to TRBJ1-2; possibly TRBD1 for D (6 bases). Per germline, CDR1 SEHNR and CDR2 FQNEAQ (reference sequence). V was pared by 4 bases and J by 7 bases, with 10 bases between. The CDR3 is 12 amino acids. CDR3 loop: CASSWGRGGYTF. CDR3 coding DNA: TGTGCCAGCAGCTGGGGGCGCGGTGGCTACACCTTC.

This clonotype was counted ten times or more. The junction departs from germline at one end; a sequencing error may be responsible. CDR3 loop: CASSLDSGF. CDR3 nucleotides: TGTGCCAGCAGTTTAGATAGTGGCTTT. The chain combines TRBV12-3 or TRBV12-4 with TRBJ1-1; no clear D gene. The CDR3 extends over 9 amino acids.

The V gene is TRBV14, the J gene TRBJ1-1; D perhaps matches TRBD1 (6 bases). CDR3 length equals 15 residues. V lost 0 bases, J lost 6 bases, and 14 bases lay in between. The V gene's germline CDR1 is SGHDN and CDR2 FVKESK. CDR3 in amino acids: CASSQEFERGAEAFF. Here the CDR3 DNA reads TGTGCCAGCAGCCAAGAGTTCGAGAGGGGGGCTGAAGCTTTCTTT.

Only a few counts were recorded for this clonotype. In nucleotides, the CDR3 is TGTGCCATCAGTGAACGAACTAGCGGGGGCTCCTACGAGCAGTACTTC. It is translated as CAISERTSGGSYEQYF. The chain is built from TRBV10-3 and TRBJ2-7; 11 nucleotides match TRBD2. J was trimmed by 0 bases and V by 3 bases; bases with no gene match: 4. This CDR3 has 16 amino acids. From germline, CDR1 is ENHRY and CDR2 SYGVKD.

The table lists this clonotype with a few counts. The chain has TRBV7-9 and TRBJ1-3; D gene unclear. The CDR3 runs to 16 residues. The V end lost 3 bases, the J end lost 0 bases, and 12 bases lay between the germline ends. Germline loops: CDR1 SEHNR, CDR2 FQNEAQ (reference sequence). CDR3 amino acids: CASSFPAGPSGNTIYF. In DNA form, the CDR3 reads TGTGCCAGCAGCTTCCCGGCAGGCCCCTCTGGAAACACCATATATTTT.

CDR3 DNA sequence: TGTGCCAGCACTCCAACCGGGACAGGCCAGCCCCAGCATTTT. Its protein is CASTPTGTGQPQHF. This chain connects TRBV28 to TRBJ1-5, with 8 bases fitting TRBD1. The germline V gene has CDR1 MDHEN and CDR2 SYDVKM. Germline trimming cut 7 bases from V and 7 bases from J; bases unmatched to any gene: 9. CDR3 size: 14 residues.

The gene calls are TRBV7-8 and TRBJ2-1; the D gene is possibly TRBD2 (6 bases). Germline CDR1 and CDR2: SGHVS and FQNEAQ. Trimming pared 7 bases from V and 2 bases from J, leaving 15 bases between. This CDR3 has 15 residues. DNA of the CDR3: TGTGCCAGCAAACTTAGCGGAGGACCCTACAATGAGCAGTTCTTC. Translated, it gives CASKLSGGPYNEQFF.

The gene calls are TRBV5-1 and TRBJ1-2; 9 bases match TRBD1. Germline V lookup: CDR1 SGHRS, CDR2 YFSETQ. CDR3 length: 16 amino acids. With 4 bases clipped from V and 4 bases from J, the junction kept 11 bases outside the gene matches. CDR3 nucleotide sequence: TGCGCCAGCAGCGGCGTGTGGACAGGGGTTCGCTATGGCTACACCTTC. Its translation: CASSGVWTGVRYGYTF.

The J gene is TRBJ2-1, the V gene TRBV11-3; 11 bases are a match to TRBD2. Germline V gene lookup returns CDR1 SGHNT and CDR2 YENEEA. Unmatched junction bases numbered 10, after V lost 5 bases and J lost 10 bases. The CDR3 spans 15 residues. DNA for the CDR3: TGTGCCAGCAGCCTGTGGGTAGCGGGGGGGAACGAGCAGTTCTTC. It specifies CASSLWVAGGNEQFF.

This chain joins TRBV9 and TRBJ2-3, with a possible D match to TRBD2 (6 bases). V was clipped by 7 bases and J by 3 bases, with 6 bases between them. CDR3 length: 11 amino acids. Germline assignment: CDR1 SGDLS and CDR2 YYNGEE. The CDR3 loop reads CASGRTDTQYF. DNA of the CDR3: TGTGCCAGCGGGAGGACAGATACGCAGTATTTT.

This clonotype was counted between two and nine times. The genes are TRBV25-1 and TRBJ1-2; TRBD1 matches 7 bases. The CDR3 is made up of 14 amino acids. Germline V gene lookup returns CDR1 MGHDK and CDR2 SYGVNS. V lost 1 base, J lost 8 bases, and 7 bases stayed unmatched. DNA of the CDR3: TGTGCCAGCAGTGAATCTGTAAGGGGGCACGGCTACACCTTC. Its protein is CASSESVRGHGYTF.

This clonotype was counted a few times. This chain uses TRBV27 with TRBJ1-5; tentative D call: TRBD1 (5 bases). V lost 3 bases and J 5 bases, leaving 11 bases between the germline ends. This CDR3 has 14 amino acids. From germline, CDR1 is MNHEY and CDR2 SMNVEV (reference sequence). The CDR3 loop is CASSFGREYQPQHF. CDR3 sequence (DNA): TGTGCCAGCAGTTTCGGCAGGGAATATCAGCCCCAGCATTTT.

The chain has TRBV4-2 and TRBJ2-5; the match to TRBD2 covers 12 bases. CDR3 length: 19 residues. The germline V gene has CDR1 LGHNA and CDR2 YNFKEQ. V lost 2 bases and J lost 4; bases outside the gene matches: 14. The CDR3 is CASSQSLAGGPDVIETQYF. In nucleotides, the CDR3 is TGTGCCAGCAGCCAAAGTCTAGCGGGAGGGCCGGACGTCATAGAGACCCAGTACTTC.

Only a few counts were recorded for this clonotype. The chain links TRBV5-1 to TRBJ1-5; 8 positions agree with TRBD1. The CDR3 has 15 residues. Germline V gene sequence: CDR1 SGHRS, CDR2 YFSETQ. V dropped 4 bases and J dropped 5; count of bases not matched to a gene: 8. The CDR3 DNA follows: TGCGCCAGCAGCCTCTCCGGGACAGGTGATCAGCCCCAGCATTTT. Translation gives CASSLSGTGDQPQHF. The full variable domain, its missing parts supplied by reference TRBV5-1 and TRBJ1-5, is KAGVTQTPRYLIKTRGQQVTLSCSPISGHRSVSWYQQTPGQGLQFLFEYFSETQRNKGNFPGRFSGRQFSNSRSEMNVSTLELGDSALYLCASSLSGTGDQPQHFGDGTRLSIL.

The chain recombines TRBV9 with TRBJ2-3, with TRBD2 matching over 9 bases. The CDR3 consists of 16 residues. CDR1 is SGDLS, CDR2 YYNGEE, per germline. V lost 3 bases, J lost 0 bases, and 5 bases stayed unmatched. The CDR3 is CASSESGRTSTDTQYF. The CDR3, as DNA: TGTGCCAGCAGCGAGAGCGGGAGGACCAGCACAGATACGCAGTATTTT.

The CDR3 spells CASSLGGQGTYEQYF. CDR3 sequence (DNA): TGTGCCAGCAGCTTAGGAGGACAGGGAACCTACGAGCAGTACTTC. The chain recombines TRBV11-2 with TRBJ2-7; 8 nucleotides align to TRBD1. The length of the CDR3 is 15 residues. The V gene end was trimmed by 1 base and the J gene end by 2 bases; junction bases not matched to a gene: 4. CDR1 and CDR2 (germline): SGHAT, FQNNGV.

This clonotype has more than one count but fewer than ten. J is TRBJ2-5 and V is TRBV19, with unresolved D. V was shortened by 1 base and J by 4 bases, with 16 bases between the two germline ends. Germline-derived CDR1 and CDR2 are LNHDA and SQIVND (reference sequence). This CDR3 spans 16 amino acids. The CDR3 loop is CASSIGRLRIGETQYF. The DNA for the CDR3 is TGTGCCAGTAGTATAGGGCGGTTACGGATTGGAGAGACCCAGTACTTC.

Ten or more counts support this clonotype. The chain couples TRBV12-3 or TRBV12-4 to TRBJ2-5, with D unresolved. The CDR3 runs 14 residues. Deletions cut 7 bases from V and 2 bases from J, with 14 bases between. The CDR3 region has the DNA TGTGCCAGCAATACATACAAGGAGCAAGAGACCCAGTACTTC. Amino acid sequence: CASNTYKEQETQYF.

The J gene is TRBJ2-1, the V gene TRBV29-1; 9 bases are a match to TRBD2. Germline trimming cut 6 bases from V and 7 bases from J; bases unmatched to any gene: 10. The CDR3 has 14 amino acids. Germline V gene lookup returns CDR1 SQVTM and CDR2 ANQGSEA. CDR3 DNA sequence: TGCAGCGTCCTCGGGGCGGGAGGGGAAAATGAGCAGTTCTTC. Amino acids: CSVLGAGGENEQFF.

This clonotype was found a few times. V usage is TRBV10-3 and J usage is TRBJ1-1; maybe TRBD1 (5 bases). The CDR3 consists of 15 residues. Trimming stripped 2 bases from V and 3 bases from J, with 13 bases between. Germline V gene data show CDR1 as ENHRY and CDR2 as SYGVKD. Here the CDR3 reads CAISENRGTDTEAFF. CDR3 DNA: TGTGCCATCAGTGAGAACAGAGGGACTGACACTGAAGCTTTCTTT.

This clonotype was seen more than once but under ten times. V usage is TRBV11-2 and J usage is TRBJ2-1; TRBD2 agrees at 11 bases. The CDR3 consists of 16 residues. CDR1 is SGHAT and CDR2 is FQNNGV in the germline V gene. V lost 5 bases, J lost 9 bases, and 12 bases stayed unmatched. This CDR3 is CASSHTLAGDGSEQFF. The CDR3 DNA reads as TGTGCCAGCAGCCACACACTAGCGGGGGACGGTAGTGAGCAGTTCTTC. Filled out from reference TRBV11-2 and TRBJ2-1, the complete variable domain reads EAGVAQSPRYKIIEKRQSVAFWCNPISGHATLYWYQQILGQGPKLLIQFQNNGVVDDSQLPKDRFSAERLKGVDSTLKIQPAKLEDSAVYLCASSHTLAGDGSEQFFGPGTRLTVL.

This sequence joins TRBV20-1 and TRBJ2-7; D gene unclear. The ends were cut back, 6 bases at V and 2 bases at J, with 17 bases in the middle. The CDR3 is 14 residues long. Looked up from germline, CDR1 is DFQATT and CDR2 is SNEGSKA (reference sequence). The CDR3 DNA sequence: TGCAGTGCCAGTTCTAGAGAAGCAACCTACGAGCAGTACTTC. The encoded protein is CSASSREATYEQYF.

The CDR3 is CASSLGQEQYF. The CDR3 DNA reads TGTGCCAGCAGCCTAGGCCAAGAGCAGTACTTC. The chain combines TRBV4-2 with TRBJ2-7; D unclear. V was shortened by 4 bases and J by 7 bases, with 8 bases between the two germline ends. Germline-derived CDR1 and CDR2 are LGHNA and YNFKEQ. The CDR3 runs to 11 residues.

This clonotype was observed a few times. The rearrangement uses TRBV6-1 and TRBJ2-1; D is unresolved. Germline V lookup: CDR1 MNHNS, CDR2 SASEGT. This CDR3 comprises 14 residues. Trimming cost V 7 bases and J 2 bases, with 12 bases left between them. CDR3 sequence (DNA): TGTGCCAGCACCCCCAAAGGGCCCTACAATGAGCAGTTCTTC. This translates into CASTPKGPYNEQFF.

This clonotype was counted between two and nine times. The chain has TRBV7-9 and TRBJ2-7, with a weak D call TRBD1 (5 bases). CDR1 is SEHNR and CDR2 is FQNEAQ in the germline V gene (reference sequence). The CDR3 is 16 residues long. V lost 0 bases and J lost 5, with 17 bases in between. As DNA, the CDR3 is TGTGCCAGCAGCTTAGCCCCCCCCAGGGCGGAAGACGAGCAGTACTTC. It translates to CASSLAPPRAEDEQYF.

This clonotype was seen repeatedly, ten times or more. J is TRBJ1-2 and V is TRBV20-1, with 10 bases fitting TRBD1. There are 16 residues in the CDR3. With V trimmed by 0 bases and J by 6 bases, 10 bases remained unmatched. Germline V gene lookup returns CDR1 DFQATT and CDR2 SNEGSKA (reference sequence). CDR3 in amino acids: CSARDISSDRGNGYTF. The CDR3 DNA reads as TGCAGTGCTAGAGATATATCGTCGGACAGGGGGAATGGCTACACCTTC.

This sequence joins TRBV7-9 and TRBJ2-1; D is unresolved. This CDR3 comprises 15 residues. V lost 1 base and J lost 6, with 13 bases in between. Per the germline V gene, CDR1 is SEHNR and CDR2 is FQNEAQ (reference sequence). The CDR3 loop reads CASSLVQNQINEQFF. The CDR3 nucleotides read TGTGCCAGCAGCTTAGTCCAAAACCAAATCAATGAGCAGTTCTTC.

This clonotype was detected ten times or more. DNA for the CDR3: TGTGCCAGCAGCGCCCAAAGGGCAGGGGGTAATTCACCCCTCCACTTT. This translates into CASSAQRAGGNSPLHF. The V call is TRBV9, the J call TRBJ1-6; 7 bases match TRBD1. Losses at the gene ends were 3 bases for V and 6 bases for J; bases not matched to a gene: 9. CDR3 length: 16 amino acids. Germline loops: CDR1 SGDLS, CDR2 YYNGEE.

This clonotype has a handful of counts. The J gene is TRBJ2-1, the V gene TRBV6-2 or TRBV6-3; TRBD2 aligns across 9 bases. The CDR3 length is 12 residues. Germline V gene data show CDR1 as MNHEY and CDR2 as SVGEGT. Unmatched junction bases numbered 4, after V lost 8 bases and J lost 8 bases. The CDR3 nucleotides read TGTGCCAGCCGGACTAGCGTCTATGAGCAGTTCTTC. Its protein product is CASRTSVYEQFF.